This entry lists 30 T cell receptor beta chains sequenced from one sample in a study of blood T cell repertoires in COVID-19. Sequencing used immunoSEQ multiplex PCR; TCRdb keeps in-frame clones, though not all of them. Of 450,000 to 500,000 clones listed, 70% to 90% are singletons. Material: peripheral blood. Every receptor here comes from a human donor in a cohort sampled during active COVID-19.

This clone was observed a single time. The CDR3 nucleotides are TGTGCCAGCAGCTTGTACTCCCCGACAGTTTACGAGCAGTACTTC. Protein product: CASSLYSPTVYEQYF. The chain links TRBV5-6 to TRBJ2-7; possible D gene TRBD1, 5 bases. The CDR3 sequence is 15 residues long. V shed 1 base and J shed 4 bases, with 15 bases lying between them. CDR1 is SGHDT, CDR2 YYEEEE, per germline.

This clone came up a few times. The CDR3 loop reads CASRSTGAGNQPQHF. The CDR3 region has the DNA TGTGCCAGCAGATCTACAGGGGCGGGCAATCAGCCCCAGCATTTT. V gene TRBV12-1 combines with J gene TRBJ1-5; TRBD1, the table's D call, lacks a check against the DNA. TRBV12-1 is labeled a pseudogene. CDR3 length equals 15 residues.

The rearrangement joins TRBV24-1 to TRBJ2-1; D perhaps matches TRBD1 (6 bases). V was shortened by 0 bases and J by 7 bases, with 9 bases between the two germline ends. From germline, CDR1 is KGHDR and CDR2 SFDVKD. This CDR3 has 14 residues. Written as DNA, the CDR3 is TGTGCCACCAGTGATTTGGCAGGGGTGAATGAGCAGTTCTTC. It encodes CATSDLAGVNEQFF.

For the CDR3, the DNA is TGTGCCACCAGCCCACGGGGGGGGAACACCGGGGAGCTGTTTTTT. Residues: CATSPRGGNTGELFF. The chain joins TRBV15 to TRBJ2-2; 8 nucleotides line up with TRBD2. The trim removed 5 bases at V and 1 base at J, leaving 3 bases unmatched. The CDR3 is made up of 15 amino acids. Germline assignment: CDR1 LNHNV and CDR2 YYDKDF (reference sequence).

This sequence joins TRBV18 and TRBJ1-6; D is undetermined. V lost 3 bases and J 7 bases, leaving 4 bases between the germline ends. The CDR3 length is 12 residues. Looked up from germline, CDR1 is KGHSH and CDR2 is LQKENI. This CDR3 reads CASSPPNSPLHF. CDR3 bases: TGTGCCAGCTCACCCCCAAATTCACCCCTCCACTTT.

In the case of this clone: Within the sample, other DNA sequences also encode this same CDR3. The gene calls are TRBV6-2 or TRBV6-3 and TRBJ2-3, with 9 positions matching TRBD2. Germline V gives CDR1 MNHEY, CDR2 SVGEGT. This CDR3 has 14 amino acids. J gave up 2 bases and V 5 bases, and 2 bases lay outside the gene matches. CDR3 in amino acids: CASSLAGSTDTQYF. The CDR3, as DNA: TGTGCCAGCAGTCTAGCGGGATCCACAGATACGCAGTATTTT.

V is TRBV6-1 and J is TRBJ1-4, with 10 bases fitting TRBD1. The CDR3 totals 19 residues. Germline-derived CDR1 and CDR2 are MNHNS and SASEGT. J gave up 8 bases and V 1 base, and 16 bases lay outside the gene matches. CDR3 in amino acids: CASSEGRRKPGQGREKLFF. CDR3 nucleotide sequence: TGTGCCAGCAGTGAAGGGCGTCGTAAACCGGGACAGGGGAGGGAAAAACTGTTTTTT.

This chain uses TRBV6-6 with TRBJ1-6; 7 nucleotides align to TRBD1. The CDR3 sequence is 14 residues long. The V gene end was trimmed by 5 bases and the J gene end by 5 bases; junction bases not matched to a gene: 3. Germline V gene sequence: CDR1 MNHNY, CDR2 SVGAGI (reference sequence). CDR3 loop: CASSLGQNNSPLHF. The DNA for the CDR3 is TGTGCCAGCAGTCTGGGACAGAATAATTCACCCCTCCACTTT.

The CDR3 nucleotides are TGTGCCAGTAGGGCGGGGACAGGGCAATCTGGGGCCAACGTCCTGACTTTC. Its protein product is CASRAGTGQSGANVLTF. The chain links TRBV19 to TRBJ2-6, with 9 bases fitting TRBD1. The V segment lost 6 bases and the J segment 1 base; nucleotides outside the gene matches: 7. Per germline, CDR1 LNHDA and CDR2 SQIVND (reference sequence). This CDR3 is built from 17 residues.

The chain carries TRBV5-1 and TRBJ2-2; maybe TRBD1 (5 bases). Germline V CDR1 and CDR2: SGHRS, YFSETQ. With 2 bases removed from V and 1 base from J, the gap between germline ends came to 12 bases. The length of the CDR3 is 16 residues. CDR3 DNA: TGCGCCAGCAGCTTCCAGGTGGGGCAGAACACCGGGGAGCTGTTTTTT. Amino acids: CASSFQVGQNTGELFF. Full variable domain (remainder filled in from reference TRBV5-1 and TRBJ2-2): KAGVTQTPRYLIKTRGQQVTLSCSPISGHRSVSWYQQTPGQGLQFLFEYFSETQRNKGNFPGRFSGRQFSNSRSEMNVSTLELGDSALYLCASSFQVGQNTGELFFGEGSRLTVL.

This clone was recorded only once. The chain has TRBV6-5 and TRBJ1-1; no reliable D call. Germline V gene sequence: CDR1 MNHEY, CDR2 SVGAGI. The CDR3 contains 14 residues. Between the trimmed V and J ends, which lost 6 bases and 11 bases, there was a span of 22 bases. The CDR3 here is CASRITLADYVAFF. DNA of the CDR3: TGTGCCAGCAGAATTACTTTGGCTGACTACGTTGCTTTCTTT.

This rearrangement joins TRBV3-1 (or the pseudogene TRBV3-2) to TRBJ1-1, with 9 bases aligning to TRBD1. V shed 3 bases, J shed 1 base, and the junction held 6 bases outside the gene matches. The V gene's germline CDR1 is LGHDT and CDR2 YNNKEL (reference sequence). The CDR3 covers 16 residues. CDR3 DNA: TGTGCCAGCAGCCAGCTACCGGGACAGGGGAACACTGAAGCTTTCTTT. Translating gives CASSQLPGQGNTEAFF.

This chain links TRBV15 with TRBJ2-7, with D maybe TRBD1 (6 bases). The CDR3 has 13 residues. In germline, CDR1 is LNHNV, CDR2 YYDKDF (reference sequence). Trimming shortened V by 3 bases and J by 3 bases, and 9 bases separated the two germline ends. The CDR3 nucleotides are TGTGCCACCAGCAGGGGACACAACTACGAGCAGTACTTC. Protein sequence: CATSRGHNYEQYF.

A few counts support this clone. Other DNA sequences in the same sample also yield this CDR3. This chain uses TRBV5-1 with TRBJ2-1; D possibly corresponds to TRBD2 (5 bases). Germline V gene lookup returns CDR1 SGHRS and CDR2 YFSETQ. V was clipped by 0 bases and J by 10 bases, with 8 bases between them. The CDR3 totals 12 residues. CDR3 amino acids: CASSLDRGEQFF. In DNA form, the CDR3 reads TGCGCCAGCAGCTTGGATAGAGGGGAGCAGTTCTTC.

The gene calls are TRBV4-1 and TRBJ2-1, with TRBD2 identical over 12 bases. Unmatched junction bases numbered 9, after V lost 0 bases and J lost 0 bases. There are 20 residues in the CDR3. CDR1 and CDR2 from the germline V gene are MGHRA and YSYEKL. Here the CDR3 reads CASSQDGGTSGWSSYNEQFF. For the CDR3, the DNA is TGCGCCAGCAGCCAAGATGGGGGGACTAGCGGGTGGAGCTCCTACAATGAGCAGTTCTTC.

Here the CDR3 reads CATSDGLADRDTQYF. CDR3 DNA sequence: TGTGCCACCAGTGATGGGCTAGCGGACCGGGATACGCAGTATTTT. This chain uses TRBV24-1 with TRBJ2-3, with TRBD2 identical over 7 bases. Germline V gene sequence: CDR1 KGHDR, CDR2 SFDVKD. V trimming: 3 bases; J trimming: 6 bases; junction bases outside the gene matches: 8. The CDR3 totals 15 residues.

The genes are TRBV15 and TRBJ1-2; 9 bases match TRBD1. V gave up 5 bases and J gave up 7 bases; unmatched junction bases: 11. The CDR3 extends over 15 amino acids. Germline assignment: CDR1 LNHNV and CDR2 YYDKDF (reference sequence). CDR3 DNA sequence: TGTGCCACCAGCGGTGGGAGGACAGGGGATGGTGGCTACACCTTC. Translating gives CATSGGRTGDGGYTF.

The V call is TRBV7-3, the J call TRBJ2-1, with D tentatively TRBD2 (6 bases). Germline lookup yields CDR1 SGHTA and CDR2 FQGTGA. CDR3 size: 14 residues. V was trimmed by 2 bases and J by 4 bases, leaving 9 bases between them. The CDR3 DNA reads TGTGCCAGCAGCTTAGCTAGCGATTACAATGAGCAGTTCTTC. Its translation: CASSLASDYNEQFF.

V usage is TRBV18 and J usage is TRBJ2-1; TRBD2 matches 7 bases. After removal of 6 bases from V and 7 bases from J, the junction contained 6 bases not matched to a gene. Germline assignment: CDR1 KGHSH and CDR2 LQKENI. This CDR3 region has 13 residues. The CDR3 nucleotides read TGTGCCAGCTCGGGACTAACGTTGAATGAGCAGTTCTTC. Encoded protein: CASSGLTLNEQFF.

The chain recombines TRBV9 with TRBJ2-1, with TRBD2 matching 9 bases. V was pared by 0 bases and J by 7 bases, with 11 bases of the junction left unmatched. This CDR3 is 17 amino acids long. Germline CDR1 reads SGDLS; CDR2 reads YYNGEE. The DNA of the CDR3 is TGTGCCAGCAGCGTAGTTCCCCTTAGCGGGAGTAGAAATGAGCAGTTCTTC. This encodes CASSVVPLSGSRNEQFF.

The CDR3 coding sequence is TGTGCCAGCAGCAGGACAGGGGTCCAAGAGACCCAGTACTTC. Translating it yields CASSRTGVQETQYF. The chain has TRBV6-6 and TRBJ2-5; 9 bases match TRBD1. The V gene's germline CDR1 is MNHNY and CDR2 SVGAGI (reference sequence). The ends lost 6 bases at V and 1 base at J; junction bases unmatched: 3. CDR3 size: 14 residues.

CDR3 amino acids: CASSMRGTGYTF. The CDR3 DNA reads as TGTGCCAGTAGTATGAGGGGGACTGGCTACACCTTC. The J gene is TRBJ1-2, the V gene TRBV19; D possibly corresponds to TRBD1 (6 bases). The CDR3 length is 12 residues. Looked up from germline, CDR1 is LNHDA and CDR2 is SQIVND (reference sequence). V lost 3 bases and J lost 7, with 9 bases in between.

The chain couples TRBV19 to TRBJ1-1, with D possibly being TRBD1 (6 bases). Deletions cut 4 bases from V and 2 bases from J, with 14 bases between. Germline-derived CDR1 and CDR2 are LNHDA and SQIVND (reference sequence). This CDR3 is built from 15 residues. In DNA form, the CDR3 reads TGTGCCAGTAGTAGAGACGGGACATCAAACACTGAAGCTTTCTTT. Translating it yields CASSRDGTSNTEAFF.

The gene calls are TRBV2 and TRBJ1-2; the D is unclear. Trimming took 7 bases from V and 4 from J, leaving 16 bases between them. CDR1 and CDR2 from the germline V gene are SNHLY and FYNNEI. The CDR3 is made up of 14 amino acids. CDR3 protein: CASTQNAMPYGYTF. The CDR3 nucleotides read TGTGCCAGCACCCAAAATGCGATGCCCTATGGCTACACCTTC.

The J gene is TRBJ2-7, the V gene TRBV6-2 or TRBV6-3; D perhaps matches TRBD2 (6 bases). Trimming took off 2 bases at V and 7 bases at J, with 12 bases between the two ends. The CDR3 is 13 residues long. CDR1 MNHEY and CDR2 SVGEGT come from the germline V gene. DNA for the CDR3: TGTGCCAGCAGTTACGACCCCGCGGGGGAGCAGTACTTC. Translated: CASSYDPAGEQYF.

The V call is TRBV28, the J call TRBJ2-7; 7 nucleotides line up with TRBD1. The CDR3 contains 14 residues. With V trimmed by 2 bases and J by 4 bases, 5 bases remained unmatched. CDR1 is MDHEN and CDR2 is SYDVKM in the germline V gene. For the CDR3, the DNA is TGTGCCAGCAGTTTACAGGGGGAAACGTACGAGCAGTACTTC. This gives the protein CASSLQGETYEQYF.

This clone was found once. The chain carries TRBV3-1 (or the pseudogene TRBV3-2) and TRBJ2-1, with 10 bases lining up with TRBD2. V lost 4 bases and J lost 7; bases outside the gene matches: 7. Germline V lookup: CDR1 LGHDT, CDR2 YNNKEL (reference sequence). The CDR3 consists of 15 residues. The DNA of the CDR3 is TGTGCCAGCAGCCCTAGCGGGAGCCCTCCTAATGAGCAGTTCTTC. Translation: CASSPSGSPPNEQFF.

The CDR3 DNA sequence: TGTGCCAGCAGTTTGGCCAGGGTAGAGACCCAGTACTTC. This encodes CASSLARVETQYF. This chain uses TRBV12-3 or TRBV12-4 with TRBJ2-5, with a possible D match to TRBD1 (5 bases). The CDR3 is made up of 13 amino acids. Between the trimmed V and J ends, which lost 3 bases and 4 bases, there was a span of 9 bases.

V gene TRBV24-1 combines with J gene TRBJ2-1; TRBD2 aligns across 9 bases. This CDR3 region has 16 residues. CDR1 and CDR2 (germline): KGHDR, SFDVKD. V lost 3 bases and J lost 3; bases outside the gene matches: 5. CDR3 DNA: TGTGCCACCAGTGATAGGACTAGCGTAGGCTACAATGAGCAGTTCTTC. Protein: CATSDRTSVGYNEQFF.

This rearrangement joins TRBV2 to TRBJ2-5; the match to TRBD2 covers 8 bases. Germline CDR1 and CDR2: SNHLY and FYNNEI. This CDR3 contains 13 residues. V shed 4 bases, J shed 7 bases, and the junction held 5 bases outside the gene matches. This CDR3 is CASSVPRGGTQYF. CDR3 nucleotides: TGTGCCAGCAGTGTGCCCCGGGGGGGGACCCAGTACTTC. Together with reference TRBV2 and TRBJ2-5, the CDR3 gives the full variable domain: EPEVTQTPSHQVTQMGQEVILRCVPISNHLYFYWYRQILGQKVEFLVSFYNNEISEKSEIFDDQFSVERPDGSNFTLKIRSTKLEDSAMYFCASSVPRGGTQYFGPGTRLLVL.